One sample yielded the 5 T cell receptor beta chains listed below, sequenced in a study of shared clonotypes between healthy human individuals (dated by TCRdb to the early 2020s). Library construction relied on the immunoSEQ multiplex PCR assay. TCRdb provides this immuneACCESS table in a form limited to in-frame rearrangements. Some clones are lacking; in checked studies, under half of them reflect an unresolved V gene, and why the rest are absent is not known. The sample table shows about 2.4 million clones, and just over 90% are seen once. The leading ten clones occupy more than 0.12% of the sample. What was sequenced was naive CD4+ T cells sorted from blood. In light of the paper, this sample's cell subset or site label describes: CD45RA+ positively selected. The receptor source for this set is a man younger than 35 in good health.

The chain combines TRBV5-1 with TRBJ2-7; 12 bases align to TRBD2. The CDR3 covers 15 residues. The V gene end was trimmed by 4 bases and the J gene end by 6 bases; junction bases not matched to a gene: 8. Germline V gives CDR1 SGHRS, CDR2 YFSETQ. This CDR3 reads CASSLGLAGGIEQYF. The CDR3 bases are TGCGCCAGCAGCCTGGGGCTAGCGGGAGGGATCGAGCAGTACTTC.

A note on this clone: At the DNA level, this CDR3 is encoded by other sequences in the same sample as well. The chain uses TRBV5-1 and TRBJ1-2; the D gene is possibly TRBD1 (5 bases). Trimming cost V 0 bases and J 4 bases, with 7 bases left between them. The CDR3 loop spans 13 amino acids. Germline V gene lookup returns CDR1 SGHRS and CDR2 YFSETQ. CDR3 sequence reads: CASSLAGFYGYTF. CDR3 DNA sequence: TGCGCCAGCAGCTTGGCAGGGTTCTATGGCTACACCTTC.

The V and J genes are TRBV6-1 and TRBJ2-5, with TRBD1 identical over 12 bases. The J call is doubtful: the DNA matches TRBJ2-7 better. The V gene's germline CDR1 is MNHNS and CDR2 SASEGT. This CDR3 has 16 residues. The CDR3 DNA is TGTGCCAGCAGTGCCGGGACAGGGGGCCTCTCCTACGAGCAGTACTTC. As protein: CASSAGTGGLSYEQYF.

Concerning this clone: At one of its ends the junction is not consistent with the germline gene, which may arise from a read error. The chain couples TRBV2 to TRBJ2-3; TRBD2 matches 9 bases. Germline CDR1 and CDR2: SNHLY and FYNNEI. The CDR3 runs 15 residues. This CDR3 reads CASSGSGTSIDTQYF. As DNA, the CDR3 is TGTGCCAGCAGTGGATCGGGGACTAGCATAGATACGCAGTATTTT.

The chain joins TRBV5-1 to TRBJ1-4; D remains unclear. This CDR3 has 16 residues. V was clipped by 1 base and J by 3 bases, with 13 bases between them. In germline, CDR1 is SGHRS, CDR2 YFSETQ. CDR3 residues: CASSLTAIWANEKLFF. As DNA, the CDR3 is TGCGCCAGCAGCTTGACAGCGATCTGGGCTAATGAAAAACTGTTTTTT.